This T cell receptor beta chain was recorded in a study of cytomegalovirus exposure and HLA in healthy donors (dated by TCRdb to 2015 to 2018). About the investigation overall: An earlier analysis of 550 to 700 of the donors reported about 250 Gb of sequence data and approximately 110 million unique TCR beta sequences from about 200 million T cells. Roughly 300 gigabases of sequencing data and approximately 91 million unique TCR sequences made up an early release that covered under 750 HLA-typed donors. Among the roughly 400 genotyped donors, approximately 77% belonged to the genetic ancestry cluster associated with self-reported Caucasian donors. The study aimed to test whether cataloging public T cell receptors could reveal signatures of past pathogen exposure. The study profiled the T cell repertoires of under 850 subjects by immunosequencing and related them to cytomegalovirus serostatus. Along with the approximately 700-subject first cohort, a separate validation cohort of approximately 110 different subjects was used. To predict cytomegalovirus infection status, the study brought together high-throughput TCR immunosequencing, statistical association of individual TCRs with disease status, and machine learning. In a later analysis, previously published TCR beta repertoires from roughly 710 donors were re-analyzed and high-resolution HLA genotyping was added so that TCR occurrence patterns could be studied. Rather than using new phenotypic data, the later analysis identified candidate immune exposures from TCR beta sequences and from how often those sequences occurred across donors. In an earlier analysis of 550 to 700 of the donors, high-throughput TCR beta sequencing was used to judge whether each TCR beta V gene segment behaved as functional or pseudogenic. Donor age, sex, ethnicity and CMV serostatus were collected together with the repertoire data. A later genetic analysis took genome-wide SNP genotypes for about 55% of the roughly 670 donors and used that subset as a discovery cohort. Every repertoire in the discovery cohort had been generated on one and the same sequencing platform. HLA typing included class I and class II loci at four-digit resolution. Typing coverage differed by locus: A, B, C, DRB1 and DQB1 were typed in about 620-630 donors, DQA1 in 522, DPA1 in approximately 610, and DPB1 in just under 490. Several DR-DQ haplotypes were treated as single units for association and clustering because of strong linkage in the cohort. Among about 400 genotyped donors of the cohort, an average of around 220,000 unique TCR beta nucleotide sequences was sequenced per donor, of which roughly 17% were non-productive.

The protocol used for the library was the immunoSEQ multiplex PCR assay. For the multiplex PCR, a mixture combining 60 forward primers for TCR Vbeta segments and 13 reverse primers for TCR Jbeta segments was used. The CDR3 region of rearranged TCR beta genes was amplified from genomic DNA by a multiplex PCR assay. Amplified TCR beta libraries were sequenced as 87-base-pair reads on the Illumina HiSeq System. As for the authors' bioinformatics: A later analysis counted about 76 million unique TCR beta chains across the 550 to 750 repertoires, and 10 million to 11 million of these chains were shared by at least two donors. A nearest-neighbor algorithm error-corrected the raw reads and collapsed the reads into unique sequences, merging closely related sequences to remove PCR and sequencing errors. To assign V, D and J gene segments, CDR3 sequences were aligned to IMGT reference sequences. For a sequence to be retained, a match of at least six nucleotides was required to both a V gene segment and a J gene segment. Rearrangements were called productive when the CDR3 lacked stop codons and stayed in frame with V and J; all others were non-productive. Following IMGT convention, CDR3 was defined as the stretch from the second conserved V-encoded cysteine up to the conserved J-encoded phenylalanine. The earlier analysis of 587 of the donors excluded sequences that lacked an unambiguous match to a single V gene segment. In an earlier analysis of several hundred of the donors, V segments were called functional above 56.7% productive rearrangements and were called segregating when the between-donor standard deviation exceeded 5%. A statistical classification framework was built to diagnose cytomegalovirus status from the catalog of TCR beta chain sequences. In a later analysis, TCR nucleotide sequences were compared against IMGT/GENE-DB human TR gene sequences so that V and J genes could be assigned. In a later analysis, CDR3 sequences and most-parsimonious VDJ recombination scenarios were assigned using the TCRdist pipeline. In a later analysis, every TCR beta chain was defined by the combination of its CDR3 amino acid sequence and its V-gene family, and reads without a unique V-gene family were dropped. As a way to deal with suspected cross-contamination and a sequencing artifact, a later analysis dropped 640 or so nucleotide sequences that were highly shared and had low generation probability. In a later analysis, a clonal expansion index was calculated for each public chain from normalized within-repertoire ranks of inferred template counts. In a later analysis, generation probabilities were computed using a VDJ recombination model fitted to out-of-frame rearrangements, and the results were checked against IGoR. A later analysis scored TCR-TCR, TCR-HLA and TCR-CMV co-occurrence with hypergeometric tests, applying a repertoire-size bias correction to TCR pairs. In a later analysis, false discovery rates were estimated by permuting HLA or CMV assignments 20 times. A later analysis grouped co-occurring TCRs with DBSCAN, adding TCRdist sequence similarity when clustering within HLA-allele-positive subsets. Repertoires with fewer than 30,000 or more than 120,000 public chains, plus five repertoires with anomalous nucleotide sharing, were excluded from co-occurrence clustering. The source is immuneACCESS, and TCRdb retained only in-frame sequences with V and J called. Part of the clones is not carried over; for the studies checked, unresolved V genes explain less than half of this, and the remainder is unexplained. V and J calls and clone size are given by that table; D and trimming were obtained from the DNA. In this sample the table shows 100,000 to 150,000 clones, 75% to 85% of which occur a single time. The ten largest clonotypes hold under 4.5% of the sample.

In total, over 600 healthy bone marrow donors made up the cohort. Cohort members were all nominally healthy when sampled, although unrecorded immune exposures were likely present. The donor was CMV seronegative and belonged to the group of 350 to 400 seronegative cohort members. A peripheral blood sample was provided by each donor, and peripheral blood mononuclear cells were used for TCR beta sequencing. The Qiagen DNeasy Blood Extraction Kit was used to extract genomic DNA from the blood cell samples. Reading from cysteine to phenylalanine, the CDR3 counts 18 amino acids. The only DNA kept is the CDR3, 54 bases in frame from the first base. V and J are trimmed by 3 bases and 1 base, and the gene matches miss 9 bases of the junction. In the germline V gene, CDR1 corresponds to SGHRS and CDR2 to YFSETQ. What the work shows at the level of the full study, not this receptor alone: At a false discovery rate of 0.05, a later analysis linked under 20,000 TCR beta sequences to specific HLA alleles. Across donors, most TCR sequences were observed very rarely, whereas some public TCRs were present in many individuals. Strong co-occurrence of HLA alleles, especially DR and DQ, made assigning TCR associations to individual alleles difficult. A later analysis reported that several top co-occurrence clusters appeared linked to parvovirus B19, influenza, CMV and Epstein-Barr virus. In a later genetic analysis, a missense DCLRE1C variant was associated with V-gene and J-gene trimming of TCR beta chains, and the association was replicated in an independent cohort. According to a later analysis, most CMV-associated TCR beta chains appeared to be HLA-restricted, and the HLA associations seemed to be driven largely by CMV exposure. The classifier was reported to diagnose cytomegalovirus status with high specificity and sensitivity in both the original cohort and the validation cohort. The study listed around 160 TCR beta chains as associated with cytomegalovirus. Sequencing depth was assumed to be roughly uniform across donors in the presence/absence analyses, though that assumption may not hold. The authors suggested that the approach could potentially be generalized to other disease states and immunological phenotypes. According to a later genetic analysis, donors in an Asian-associated ancestry cluster had fewer N-insertions in productive TCRs than the approximately 670-donor mean. In a later analysis, the rate of TCR association differed among HLA loci, with DRB1 alleles having the most associated TCRs and HLA-C alleles having the fewest. Because some donors lacked HLA typing at each locus, the association tests relied only on the typed subset. In an earlier analysis of around 500 of the donors, most TCR beta V segments appeared in productive rearrangements about 87% or about 30% of the time, broadly matching IMGT annotations. A later analysis found that HLA-associated TCR beta chains were more clonally expanded and had lower generation probabilities than equally common non-associated chains. The earlier analysis of about 600 of the donors excluded roughly 17 rarely observed V segments, including chromosome 9 orphons, because counts were too low. For the cohort, immune exposure information was limited to CMV serostatus. A further reported finding was that TCR beta sequences accurately predicted the HLA-A and HLA-B alleles for most subjects in the first cohort. Some IMGT-functional V segments, including TRBV6-2 and TRBV6-3, could not be told apart with the 87-base-pair reads, so those segments were excluded. Correlated functional status among segregating V segments might be attributable to linkage disequilibrium, but an unknown experimental factor could not be ruled out. A few of the identified cytomegalovirus-associated TCR beta chains were confirmed in vitro to be specific for cytomegalovirus antigens. Only TCR beta chains were sequenced in this cohort, and the absence of alpha or paired-chain data limited detectable features. The sequencing pipeline was judged likely to have produced a cluster of highly shared sequence variants as a technical artifact.

For this clone: Its antigen remains unidentified. Base quality data are lacking; no much larger clone is found one base away.

Sequencing was done on a sample of PBMCs. This clonotype was sampled from a woman aged 40 to 50 in good health and CMV-seronegative. The sequence is built from TRBV5-1 and TRBJ2-5; a stretch of 13 junction bases matches TRBD2. The DNA sequence reads TGCGCCAGCAGCTCGGGGACTAGCGGGACTGGCCCCCAAGAGACCCAGTACTTC. Its protein reads: CASSSGTSGTGPQETQYF.